This T cell receptor (beta chain) was sequenced for a study of cytomegalovirus exposure and HLA in healthy donors. Whole-study context: Within an early data release were 65 million to 90 million unique TCRs drawn from HLA-typed donors. Study results and limitations: Some V segments, TRBV6-2 and TRBV6-3 among them, were indistinguishable and were therefore excluded.

The trim removed 2 bases at V and 3 bases at J, leaving 4 bases unmatched. This CDR3 contains 16 residues. Germline V gene data show CDR1 as MGHRA and CDR2 as YSYEKL. Remarks on this clone: Its antigen is as yet unknown.

PCR involved 60 Vbeta and 13 Jbeta primers. Sequenced by immunoSEQ multiplex PCR; TCRdb stores in-frame clones only, minus some. The sample consists of 110,000 to 150,000 clones, around 80% of them appearing once. J is TRBJ1-4 and V is TRBV4-1; 9 bases are shared with TRBD1. Sample: PBMCs. The source of this sequence is a female donor in good health and CMV-seronegative. Here the CDR3 DNA reads TGCGCCAGCAGCCAAACAGGGGGCAGAGCTAATGAAAAACTGTTTTTT. It yields the protein CASSQTGGRANEKLFF.